This T cell receptor beta chain was retrieved from a study of cytotoxic CD8 clonotypes in ibrutinib-treated CLL. A word on this clone: Antigen: not known.

Study-wide results and caveats: Clonality increased at ibrutinib response, then returned toward baseline at progression.

Clones were read by immunoSEQ multiplex PCR, and TCRdb kept only the in-frame ones, dropping some. The sample has roughly 250,000 clones; 60% to 75% are singletons. Trimming removed 7 bases from V and 7 bases from J, with 17 bases in between. Germline V gives CDR1 SGHTA, CDR2 FQGNSA. The CDR3 extends over 14 amino acids. The receptor was isolated from a human donor with chronic lymphocytic leukemia. The specimen was PBMCs, collected after 24 months of ibrutinib treatment. The rearrangement joins TRBV7-2 to TRBJ1-5; D perhaps matches TRBD1 (5 bases). The CDR3 is CASTLMGESQPQHF. CDR3 in DNA: TGTGCCAGCACCCTCATGGGGGAGTCCCAGCCCCAGCATTTT. Combining the CDR3 with reference TRBV7-2 and TRBJ1-5 gives the whole variable domain GAGVSQSPSNKVTEKGKDVELRCDPISGHTALYWYRQSLGQGLEFLIYFQGNSAPDKSGLPSDRFSAERTGGSVSTLTIQRTQQEDSAVYLCASTLMGESQPQHFGDGTRLSIL.